The 21 T cell receptor beta chains listed next were all sequenced from one sample in a study of T-cell reconstitution after alpha-beta-depleted transplantation in children. Unique molecular identifiers were incorporated during preparation of the TCRbeta library. TCRdb analysed the PCR reads with MiXCR anew, one entry per CDR3 protein. The data show 200,000 to 300,000 distinct CDR3 sequences, about 23% seen once. The specimen was PBMCs, collected before TCRalphabeta/CD19-depleted stem cell transplant. These receptors all come from a girl aged 2-10 years with Fanconi anemia, due to receive a stem cell transplant.

This clonotype was counted ten times or more. The rearrangement links TRBV6-5 to TRBJ1-1; D call uncertain. Germline assignment: CDR1 MNHEY and CDR2 SVGAGI. V shed 0 bases and J shed 1 base, with 3 bases lying between them. The CDR3 consists of 13 residues. DNA for the CDR3: TGTGCCAGCAGTTACTCGAGGAACACTGAAGCTTTCTTT. This sequence encodes CASSYSRNTEAFF.

This clonotype was recorded at least ten times. This rearrangement joins TRBV18 to TRBJ2-7, with TRBD1 identical over 7 bases. Germline V gives CDR1 KGHSH, CDR2 LQKENI. The length of the CDR3 is 14 residues. V lost 2 bases to trimming and J lost 1 base; unmatched junction nucleotides: 2. The CDR3: CASSPGTVSYEQYF. CDR3 coding DNA: TGTGCCAGCTCACCAGGGACAGTTTCCTACGAGCAGTACTTC.

This clonotype was seen repeatedly, ten times or more. The chain employs TRBV20-1 and TRBJ2-7, with D tentatively TRBD2 (6 bases). The germline V gene has CDR1 DFQATT and CDR2 SNEGSKA (reference sequence). This CDR3 is 18 amino acids long. The V end was cut by 1 base, the J end by 4 bases, with 26 bases between. The CDR3 DNA follows: TGCAGTGCTAGAGGACTCAACGGTAGGAGGGAGTGGAGGTACGAGCAGTACTTC. This translates into CSARGLNGRREWRYEQYF.

This clonotype was seen only a few times. V is TRBV4-2 and J is TRBJ2-1, with TRBD1 identical over 8 bases. Germline V gene lookup returns CDR1 LGHNA and CDR2 YNFKEQ. V shed 0 bases and J 6 bases; nucleotides not matched to a gene: 13. This CDR3 spans 18 amino acids. CDR3 bases: TGTGCCAGCAGCCAAGACCCGGGGGCAGGAGGACAGGGCAATGAGCAGTTCTTC. Translating gives CASSQDPGAGGQGNEQFF.

This clonotype was counted many times. J is TRBJ2-3 and V is TRBV24-1; TRBD2 matches 7 bases. The CDR3 is 17 amino acids. The junction had 10 bases not matched to a gene; V was cut back by 5 bases and J by 0 bases. Germline V lookup: CDR1 KGHDR, CDR2 SFDVKD. The CDR3 spells CATSVDGGRPSTDTQYF. The CDR3 bases are TGTGCCACCAGTGTAGATGGCGGGAGACCTAGCACAGATACGCAGTATTTT.

A few counts support this clonotype. The chain links TRBV29-1 to TRBJ2-3, with D tentatively TRBD1 (5 bases). Between the trimmed V and J ends, which lost 5 bases and 3 bases, there was a span of 12 bases. Germline CDR1 is SQVTM and CDR2 is ANQGSEA. CDR3 length: 13 amino acids. For the CDR3, the DNA is TGCAGCGTTAGGGGCGCCCGGACAGATACGCAGTATTTT. Its translation is CSVRGARTDTQYF.

The chain couples TRBV29-1 to TRBJ2-1, with D unresolved. Germline lookup yields CDR1 SQVTM and CDR2 ANQGSEA. The V end lost 5 bases, the J end lost 0 bases, and 17 bases lay between the germline ends. There are 16 residues in the CDR3. The CDR3 region is CSVLTATSYSYNEQFF. The CDR3 DNA sequence: TGCAGCGTTTTGACGGCCACAAGTTACTCCTACAATGAGCAGTTCTTC.

This clonotype has a count of ten or more. The chain links TRBV2 to TRBJ2-1; 13 nucleotides align to TRBD2. In germline, CDR1 is SNHLY, CDR2 FYNNEI. CDR3 length: 15 residues. V dropped 3 bases and J dropped 9; count of bases not matched to a gene: 5. The DNA for the CDR3 is TGTGCCAGCAGTGAGGGACTAGCGGGAAGGGGTGAGCAGTTCTTC. Amino acid sequence: CASSEGLAGRGEQFF. The variable domain in full, completed from reference TRBV2 and TRBJ2-1, reads EPEVTQTPSHQVTQMGQEVILRCVPISNHLYFYWYRQILGQKVEFLVSFYNNEISEKSEIFDDQFSVERPDGSNFTLKIRSTKLEDSAMYFCASSEGLAGRGEQFFGPGTRLTVL.

This clonotype has a single count. The gene calls are TRBV3-1 and TRBJ2-4; possibly TRBD1 for D (6 bases). CDR1 and CDR2 (germline): LGHDT, YNNKEL (reference sequence). This CDR3 is built from 18 residues. Trimming stripped 11 bases from V and 1 base from J, with 27 bases between. DNA of the CDR3: TGTGCCTGCTGTTCTCCCCCTCAATGGACAGACGCCAAAAACATTCAGTACTTC. It yields the protein CACCSPPQWTDAKNIQYF. The full variable domain, completed using reference TRBV3-1 and TRBJ2-4, is DTAVSQTPKYLVTQMGNDKSIKCEQNLGHDTMYWYKQDSKKFLKIMFSYNNKELIINETVPNRFSPKSPDKAHLNLHINSLELGDSAVYFCACCSPPQWTDAKNIQYFGAGTRLSVL.

The sample holds many counts of this clonotype. The J gene is TRBJ1-3, the V gene TRBV5-6; D gene uncertain. The ends were cut back, 1 base at V and 8 bases at J, with 7 bases in the middle. This CDR3 contains 12 residues. CDR1 and CDR2 (germline): SGHDT, YYEEEE. The CDR3: CASSLWRDTIYF. The CDR3 DNA is TGTGCCAGCAGCTTGTGGCGGGACACCATATATTTT.

The genes are TRBV4-1 and TRBJ2-5, with TRBD2 identical over 7 bases. From germline, CDR1 is MGHRA and CDR2 YSYEKL. Losses at the gene ends were 2 bases for V and 4 bases for J; bases not matched to a gene: 16. The CDR3 loop spans 18 amino acids. The CDR3 coding sequence is TGCGCCAGCAGCCAAATAAGCCCCGGACTAGGCCCATCAGAGACCCAGTACTTC. Its translation: CASSQISPGLGPSETQYF.

This clonotype has at least ten counts. This chain joins TRBV9 and TRBJ2-1; unclear D gene. From germline, CDR1 is SGDLS and CDR2 YYNGEE. The CDR3 length is 15 residues. Trimming stripped 4 bases from V and 0 bases from J, with 11 bases between. For the CDR3, the DNA is TGTGCCAGCAGCCCCGGTACTCGCTCCTACAATGAGCAGTTCTTC. Translation gives CASSPGTRSYNEQFF.

The chain is built from TRBV7-6 and TRBJ2-3; D gene uncertain. The V gene lost 5 bases and the J gene lost 1 base, with 10 bases spanning the gap. The CDR3 contains 14 residues. The V gene's germline CDR1 is SGHVS and CDR2 FNYEAQ. The CDR3 coding sequence is TGTGCCAGCAGCCCTCTACTTGGCACAGATACGCAGTATTTT. It codes for CASSPLLGTDTQYF.

This clonotype was seen repeatedly, ten times or more. The chain has TRBV28 and TRBJ2-4, with D possibly matching TRBD1 (6 bases). The CDR3 loop spans 17 amino acids. Per the germline V gene, CDR1 is MDHEN and CDR2 is SYDVKM. Trimming removed 4 bases at V and 4 bases at J, with 20 bases between. The CDR3 protein is CASSSTLFTGKKNIQYF. The CDR3 nucleotides are TGTGCCAGCAGTTCCACCCTTTTCACAGGGAAAAAAAACATTCAGTACTTC.

This clonotype appeared many times. The chain joins TRBV29-1 to TRBJ2-2; 8 positions agree with TRBD1. J was trimmed by 5 bases and V by 4 bases; bases with no gene match: 9. Germline V gene sequence: CDR1 SQVTM, CDR2 ANQGSEA. CDR3 size: 15 residues. The CDR3 sequence is CSVVGQGGTTGELFF. DNA of the CDR3: TGCAGCGTTGTAGGACAGGGTGGCACAACCGGGGAGCTGTTTTTT.

This clonotype was found many times. The chain employs TRBV5-1 and TRBJ2-7; D is undetermined. V gave up 3 bases and J gave up 2 bases, with 12 bases separating them. The CDR3 consists of 14 residues. Per the germline V gene, CDR1 is SGHRS and CDR2 is YFSETQ. The CDR3 bases are TGCGCCAGCAGCTCCCGGGCCAAAACCTACGAGCAGTACTTC. It encodes CASSSRAKTYEQYF.

At least ten counts were recorded for this clonotype. The chain is built from TRBV20-1 and TRBJ1-4; a weak D match, TRBD1 (5 bases). CDR1 is DFQATT and CDR2 is SNEGSKA in the germline V gene (reference sequence). V was shortened by 1 base and J by 8 bases, with 8 bases between the two germline ends. The CDR3 is 12 residues long. The CDR3 DNA sequence: TGCAGTGCTAGAGTCCCAGGGGAAAAACTGTTTTTT. Translating it yields CSARVPGEKLFF.

A note on this clonotype: This could be a read error, since a much larger clone is one nucleotide away. This chain connects TRBV10-3 to TRBJ2-2; perhaps TRBD1 as D (6 bases). The germline V and J ends were trimmed by 11 bases and 1 base, with 11 bases remaining between them. Germline V gives CDR1 ENHRY, CDR2 SYGVKD. CDR3 length: 13 residues. This CDR3 is CAVRDKNTGELFF. The CDR3 nucleotides are TGTGCCGTCCGGGACAAGAACACCGGGGAGCTGTTTTTT.

This clonotype showed up many times. The chain carries TRBV20-1 and TRBJ2-1; the D is unclear. Germline CDR1 and CDR2: DFQATT and SNEGSKA (reference sequence). The V end was cut by 4 bases, the J end by 8 bases, with 12 bases between. This CDR3 spans 12 amino acids. The CDR3 nucleotides are TGCAGTGCTAAATCTATGGGCCATGAGCAGTTCTTC. This codes for CSAKSMGHEQFF.

In this sample, this clonotype turned up many times. The V and J genes are TRBV29-1 and TRBJ2-6, with D possibly TRBD1 on 5 matching bases. V dropped 4 bases and J dropped 0 bases, with 13 bases sitting between them. The CDR3 length is 16 residues. Germline CDR1 reads SQVTM; CDR2 reads ANQGSEA. The CDR3 bases are TGCAGCGTTGTACCAGGGCCGCCCTCTGGGGCCAACGTCCTGACTTTC. It translates to CSVVPGPPSGANVLTF.

This clonotype showed up just a few times. The CDR3 reads CASSEADRGYTGELFF. The CDR3 DNA reads as TGCGCCAGCAGTGAGGCGGACAGGGGGTACACCGGGGAGCTGTTTTTT. The V gene is TRBV10-2, the J gene TRBJ2-2; 10 bases agree with TRBD1. The J segment lost 3 bases and the V segment lost 2 bases, leaving 3 bases of the junction unmatched. The CDR3 has 16 amino acids. Germline values: CDR1 WSHSY, CDR2 SAAADI.